What follows is one T cell receptor beta chain and its context. What this receptor recognizes is not known. Base qualities are not recorded, but no much larger clone differs from it by a single base. This specimen belongs to a study of blood T cell repertoires in COVID-19 (TCRdb year 2020). Looking at the study overall: Collaborator samples came from the United States, Italy and Spain and covered acute and convalescent phases of COVID-19. The prospective study material was composed of cDNA or gDNA derived from T cells, B-cell-depleted T cells, or PBMCs. Subjects who had been exposed to COVID-19, were actively infected with it, or had recovered from it provided the deeply sampled blood TCRbeta repertoires that made up the dataset. The repertoires were made available in a free public database intended to serve as a resource for research on the immune response to SARS-CoV-2. The samples were drawn from two sources: the first 160 participants of the ongoing ImmuneRACE study, and over 1,000 subjects contributed by 6 global collaborators. Nearly every sample came with metadata listing a de-identified subject ID, COVID-19 status, age in years and sex. Where HLA class I and class II types were available, the types were taken from metadata supplied by the sample provider, not from assay-based typing. Broader findings and caveats from the paper: How much clinical and demographic metadata was included differed by source and by participant, and the metadata was provided uncurated.

Inclusive of the bounding cysteine and phenylalanine, the CDR3 is 13 residues long. The CDR3 DNA has 39 bases and is translated from base 1. V and J are trimmed by 9 bases and 0 bases, and the gene matches miss 5 bases of the junction. Collaborating institutions collected whole blood in K2EDTA tubes following their own protocols. Collaborator samples were shipped for TCRbeta analysis as frozen whole blood, isolated PBMCs, or DNA extracted from either sample type. TCRbeta CDR3 regions were amplified from genomic DNA using the immunoSEQ Assay, a bias-controlled multiplex PCR. The paper's processing steps were these. Nucleated cell counts per sample were estimated from amplification of reference gene primers within the assay. Sequence reads were collapsed and filtered to measure the absolute abundance of every unique TCRbeta CDR3 rearrangement. Productive Simpson clonality was computed per sample as the square root of Simpson's diversity index over productive rearrangements. TCRdb retrieved this table from immuneACCESS and kept in-frame rearrangements only. Not all clones are present; in checked studies, unresolved V genes account for under half, and no reason is known for the remainder. That table is the source of V, J and clone size, and D and trimming were worked out from the DNA. The sample table holds about 99,000 clones, of which 90% to 95% were seen once. The top ten clonotypes cover approximately 5.6% of the sample.

This TCR was recovered from a human donor in a cohort sampled during active COVID-19. The chain joins TRBV12-3 or TRBV12-4 to TRBJ2-7, with 7 bases aligning to TRBD1. The sequencing sample was made of peripheral blood. The CDR3 here reads CASIGDSSYEQYF. The sequenced DNA is TGTGCCAGTATAGGGGACAGCTCCTACGAGCAGTACTTC.